This is a list of T cell receptor beta chains from one sample in a study of blood T cell repertoires in COVID-19. Generated by immunoSEQ multiplex PCR, the TCRdb table keeps only in-frame clones and is missing some. The sample consists of roughly 43,000 clones, about 88% of them appearing once. Sequences were obtained from PBMCs or T cells enriched from blood (not recorded which). The source is a woman between 45 and 65 years old who had recovered from COVID-19. CDR3s include the opening cysteine and the closing phenylalanine or tryptophan. A D gene is named only where the DNA matches it firmly. The size entry is marked missing in some rows and otherwise reads once, few, many or a size class.

abundance,len,v_gene,d_gene,j_gene,CDR3aa,CDR3nt
-,16,TRBV7-2,TRBD1,TRBJ2-7,CASSLAQGPQGYEQYF,TGTGCCAGCAGCTTAGCACAGGGGCCGCAGGGTTACGAGCAGTACTTC
-,19,TRBV6-2/TRBV6-3,TRBD2,TRBJ2-3,CASSYGLAGAPRASDTQYF,TGTGCCAGCAGTTACGGACTAGCGGGAGCCCCGCGGGCGTCAGATACGCAGTATTTT
-,15,TRBV19,TRBD1,TRBJ1-4,CASSAPGQGLEKLFF,TGTGCCAGTAGTGCGCCGGGACAGGGACTTGAAAAACTGTTTTTT
-,13,TRBV7-9,-,TRBJ1-1,CASSLDPGTEAFF,TGTGCCAGCAGCTTAGATCCAGGGACTGAAGCTTTCTTT
-,17,TRBV6-1,TRBD1,TRBJ1-4,CASSERTGAGPNEKLFF,TGTGCCAGCAGTGAAAGGACAGGGGCAGGCCCTAATGAAAAACTGTTTTTT
-,15,TRBV28,-,TRBJ2-4,CASSPAGGGKNIQYF,TGTGCCAGCAGTCCCGCTGGGGGAGGCAAAAACATTCAGTACTTC
few,13,TRBV28,-,TRBJ1-6,CASRQIVGSPLHF,TGTGCCAGCAGACAGATAGTCGGTTCACCCCTCCACTTT
-,15,TRBV28,TRBD1,TRBJ1-6,CASSTGQGYNSPLHF,TGTGCCAGCAGTACAGGACAGGGTTATAATTCACCCCTCCACTTT
-,12,TRBV29-1,-,TRBJ2-5,CSALYTSFAQYF,TGCAGCGCCCTATATACTAGCTTTGCCCAGTACTTC
few,15,TRBV30,-,TRBJ1-3,CAWSVPGTVGNTIYF,TGTGCCTGGAGTGTACCTGGGACTGTCGGAAACACCATATATTTT
-,12,TRBV28,-,TRBJ2-3,CASSKSGAAQYF,TGTGCCAGCAGTAAGTCAGGGGCTGCGCAGTATTTT
-,15,TRBV9,-,TRBJ1-1,CASSVLPGGTDEAFF,TGTGCCAGCAGCGTACTCCCGGGGGGCACGGATGAAGCTTTCTTT
-,16,TRBV28,-,TRBJ1-1,CASSLKVLELNTEAFF,TGTGCCAGCAGTTTAAAGGTGTTGGAGTTGAACACTGAAGCTTTCTTT
-,15,TRBV6-2/TRBV6-3,-,TRBJ1-5,CASSYQRDIYQPQHF,TGTGCCAGCAGTTACCAACGGGACATCTATCAGCCCCAGCATTTT
-,14,TRBV9,TRBD2,TRBJ2-7,CASSAGDYSYEQYF,TGTGCCAGCAGCGCCGGGGACTACTCCTACGAGCAGTACTTC
-,16,TRBV5-1,TRBD2,TRBJ2-3,CASSLFGTSGTGTQYF,TGCGCCAGCAGCTTGTTCGGTACTAGCGGGACGGGAACGCAGTATTTT
-,16,TRBV27,-,TRBJ2-1,CASSAGTHGLRYEQFF,TGTGCCAGCAGTGCCGGGACACACGGATTGAGGTATGAGCAGTTCTTC
-,15,TRBV19,TRBD1,TRBJ2-3,CASRTGLLSTDTQYF,TGTGCCAGTCGGACAGGGCTTCTTAGCACAGATACGCAGTATTTT
-,13,TRBV3-1/TRBV3-2,TRBD2,TRBJ2-1,CASSPTIAGVQFF,TGTGCCAGCAGCCCAACAATAGCGGGAGTGCAGTTCTTC
-,15,TRBV10-2,TRBD2,TRBJ2-3,CASSPSGGGTDTQYF,TGCGCCAGCAGTCCGTCGGGAGGAGGCACAGATACGCAGTATTTT
-,13,TRBV11-2,-,TRBJ1-5,CASSLGEGQPQHF,TGTGCCAGCAGCTTAGGAGAGGGCCAGCCCCAGCATTTT
-,12,TRBV11-2,-,TRBJ2-5,CASSLAKETQYF,TGTGCCAGCAGCTTAGCAAAAGAGACCCAGTACTTC
-,14,TRBV18,-,TRBJ2-3,CASTAGGDTDTQYF,TGTGCCAGCACAGCCGGGGGAGACACAGATACGCAGTATTTT
-,14,TRBV2,TRBD1,TRBJ2-5,CASSDGTGWQTQYF,TGTGCCAGCAGTGATGGGACAGGGTGGCAGACCCAGTACTTC
-,14,TRBV5-8,-,TRBJ1-3,CASSLGTFGNTIYF,TGTGCCAGCAGCCTGGGGACTTTCGGAAACACCATATATTTT
-,16,TRBV5-1,-,TRBJ2-6,CASSLALNAGANVLTF,TGCGCCAGCAGCTTGGCCCTAAACGCTGGGGCCAACGTCCTGACTTTC